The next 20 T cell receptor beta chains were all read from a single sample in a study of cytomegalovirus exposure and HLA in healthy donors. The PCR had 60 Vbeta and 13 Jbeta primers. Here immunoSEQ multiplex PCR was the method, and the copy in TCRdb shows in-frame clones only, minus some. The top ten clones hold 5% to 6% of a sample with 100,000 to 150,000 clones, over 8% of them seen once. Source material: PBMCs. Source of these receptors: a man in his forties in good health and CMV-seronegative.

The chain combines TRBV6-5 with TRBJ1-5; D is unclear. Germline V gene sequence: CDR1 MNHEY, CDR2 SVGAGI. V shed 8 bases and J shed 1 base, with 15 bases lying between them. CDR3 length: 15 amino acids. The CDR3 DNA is TGTGCCAGCGGGCTTGACAAGCCCAGCAATCAGCCCCAGCATTTT. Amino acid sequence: CASGLDKPSNQPQHF.

This chain's CDR3 is CASSFSTSGGGADTQYF. In DNA form, the CDR3 reads TGTGCCAGCAGCTTCTCGACTAGCGGGGGGGGAGCAGATACGCAGTATTTT. The chain joins TRBV11-3 to TRBJ2-3; 14 nucleotides match TRBD2. The CDR3 has 17 amino acids. The ends lost 3 bases at V and 4 bases at J; junction bases unmatched: 6. The V gene's germline CDR1 is SGHNT and CDR2 YENEEA.

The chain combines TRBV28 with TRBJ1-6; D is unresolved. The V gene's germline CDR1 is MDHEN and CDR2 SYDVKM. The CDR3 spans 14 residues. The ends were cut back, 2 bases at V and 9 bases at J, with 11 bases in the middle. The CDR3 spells CASSLPGETSPLHF. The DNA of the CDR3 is TGTGCCAGCAGTTTACCCGGGGAAACTTCACCCCTCCACTTT.

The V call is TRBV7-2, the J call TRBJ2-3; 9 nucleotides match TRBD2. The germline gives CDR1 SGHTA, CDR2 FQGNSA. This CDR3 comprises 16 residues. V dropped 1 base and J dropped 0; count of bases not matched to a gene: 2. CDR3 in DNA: TGTGCCAGCAGCTTAGGTAGCGGGGGTAGCACAGATACGCAGTATTTT. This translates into CASSLGSGGSTDTQYF.

The DNA for the CDR3 is TGTGCCAGCAGCCAAGTCCCCCGATATACCGGGACTAATGCAGATACGCAGTATTTT. It encodes CASSQVPRYTGTNADTQYF. The J gene is TRBJ2-3, the V gene TRBV14, with 7 bases identical to TRBD2. Germline V gene data show CDR1 as SGHDN and CDR2 as FVKESK. This CDR3 is built from 19 residues. J lost 4 bases, V lost 1 base, and 17 bases had no gene match.

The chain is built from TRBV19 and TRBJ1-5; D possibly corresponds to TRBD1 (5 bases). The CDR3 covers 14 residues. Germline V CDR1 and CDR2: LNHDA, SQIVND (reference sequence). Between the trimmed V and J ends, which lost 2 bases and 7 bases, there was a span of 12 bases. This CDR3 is CASSISGAGQPQHF. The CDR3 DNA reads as TGTGCCAGTAGTATATCTGGGGCAGGGCAGCCCCAGCATTTT.

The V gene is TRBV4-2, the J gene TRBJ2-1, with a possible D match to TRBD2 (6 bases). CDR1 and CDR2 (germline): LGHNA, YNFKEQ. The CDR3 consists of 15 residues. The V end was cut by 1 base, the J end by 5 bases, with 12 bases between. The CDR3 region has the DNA TGTGCCAGCAGCCAAGGTTCGGGGGAGCACAATGAGCAGTTCTTC. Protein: CASSQGSGEHNEQFF.

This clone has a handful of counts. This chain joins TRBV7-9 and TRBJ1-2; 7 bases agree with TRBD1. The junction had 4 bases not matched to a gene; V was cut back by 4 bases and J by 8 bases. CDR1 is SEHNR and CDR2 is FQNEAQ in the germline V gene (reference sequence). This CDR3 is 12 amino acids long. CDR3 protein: CASSSQGGGYTF. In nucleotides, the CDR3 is TGTGCCAGCAGCTCGCAGGGGGGAGGCTACACCTTC.

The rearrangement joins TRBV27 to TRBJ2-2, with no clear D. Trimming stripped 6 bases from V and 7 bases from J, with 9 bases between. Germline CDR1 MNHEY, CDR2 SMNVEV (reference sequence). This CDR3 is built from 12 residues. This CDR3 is CASSSLGGELFF. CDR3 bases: TGTGCCAGCAGCTCCCTCGGCGGGGAGCTGTTTTTT.

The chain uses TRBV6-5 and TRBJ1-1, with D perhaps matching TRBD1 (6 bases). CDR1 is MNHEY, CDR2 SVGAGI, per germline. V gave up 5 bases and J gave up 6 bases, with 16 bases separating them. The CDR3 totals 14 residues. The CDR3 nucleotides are TGTGCCAGCAGTAGCACAGGGATCAGCGCTGAAGCTTTCTTT. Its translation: CASSSTGISAEAFF.

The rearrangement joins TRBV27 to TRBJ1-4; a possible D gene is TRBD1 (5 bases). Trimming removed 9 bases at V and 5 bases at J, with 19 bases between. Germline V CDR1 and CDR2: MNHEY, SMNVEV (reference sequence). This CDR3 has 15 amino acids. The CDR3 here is CARSGLGAVNEKLFF. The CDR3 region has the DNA TGTGCCAGGTCGGGTTTAGGGGCTGTAAATGAAAAACTGTTTTTT. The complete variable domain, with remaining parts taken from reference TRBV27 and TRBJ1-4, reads EAQVTQNPRYLITVTGKKLTVTCSQNMNHEYMSWYRQDPGLGLRQIYYSMNVEVTDKGDVPEGYKVSRKEKRNFPLILESPSPNQTSLYFCARSGLGAVNEKLFFGSGTQLSVL.

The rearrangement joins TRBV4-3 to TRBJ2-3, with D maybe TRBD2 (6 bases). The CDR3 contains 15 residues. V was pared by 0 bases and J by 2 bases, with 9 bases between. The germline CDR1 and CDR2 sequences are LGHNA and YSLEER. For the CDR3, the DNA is TGCGCCAGCAGCCAAGAGAGGGGACTCACAGATACGCAGTATTTT. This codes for CASSQERGLTDTQYF.

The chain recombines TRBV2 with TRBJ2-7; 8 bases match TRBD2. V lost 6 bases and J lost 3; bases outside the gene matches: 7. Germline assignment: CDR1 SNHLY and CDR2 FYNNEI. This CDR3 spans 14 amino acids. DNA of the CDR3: TGTGCCAGCAGAGCGGGGGCCCTACTCTACGAGCAGTACTTC. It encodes CASRAGALLYEQYF.

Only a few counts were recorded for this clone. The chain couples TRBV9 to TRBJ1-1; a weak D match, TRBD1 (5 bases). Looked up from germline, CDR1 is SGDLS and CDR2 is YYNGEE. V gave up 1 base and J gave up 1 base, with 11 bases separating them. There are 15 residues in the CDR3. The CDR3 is CASSVSQGPNTEAFF. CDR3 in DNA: TGTGCCAGCAGCGTATCTCAGGGCCCGAACACTGAAGCTTTCTTT.

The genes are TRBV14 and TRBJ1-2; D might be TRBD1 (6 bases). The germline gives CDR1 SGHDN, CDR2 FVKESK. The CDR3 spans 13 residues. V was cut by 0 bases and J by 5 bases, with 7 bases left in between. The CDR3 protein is CASSQDQGYGYTF. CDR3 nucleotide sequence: TGTGCCAGCAGCCAAGATCAGGGGTATGGCTACACCTTC. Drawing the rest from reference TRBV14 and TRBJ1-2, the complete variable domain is EAGVTQFPSHSVIEKGQTVTLRCDPISGHDNLYWYRRVMGKEIKFLLHFVKESKQDESGMPNNRFLAERTGGTYSTLKVQPAELEDSGVYFCASSQDQGYGYTFGSGTRLTVV.

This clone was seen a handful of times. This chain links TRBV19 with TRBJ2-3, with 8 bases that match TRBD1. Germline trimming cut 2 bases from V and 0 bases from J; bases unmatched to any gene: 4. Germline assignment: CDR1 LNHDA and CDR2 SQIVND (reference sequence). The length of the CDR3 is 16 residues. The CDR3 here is CASSINRGASTDTQYF. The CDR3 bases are TGTGCCAGTAGTATAAACAGGGGGGCGAGCACAGATACGCAGTATTTT.

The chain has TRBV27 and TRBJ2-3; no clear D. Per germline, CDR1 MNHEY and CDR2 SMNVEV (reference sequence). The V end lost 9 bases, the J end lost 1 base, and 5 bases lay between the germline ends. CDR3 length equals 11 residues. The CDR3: CASTGTDTQYF. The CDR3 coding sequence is TGTGCCAGTACGGGCACAGATACGCAGTATTTT.

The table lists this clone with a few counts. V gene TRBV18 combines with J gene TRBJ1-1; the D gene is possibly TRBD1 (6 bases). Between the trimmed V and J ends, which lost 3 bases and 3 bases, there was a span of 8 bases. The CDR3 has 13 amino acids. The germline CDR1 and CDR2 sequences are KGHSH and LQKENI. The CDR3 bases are TGTGCCAGCTCACCGGGGGCCCACACTGAAGCTTTCTTT. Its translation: CASSPGAHTEAFF.

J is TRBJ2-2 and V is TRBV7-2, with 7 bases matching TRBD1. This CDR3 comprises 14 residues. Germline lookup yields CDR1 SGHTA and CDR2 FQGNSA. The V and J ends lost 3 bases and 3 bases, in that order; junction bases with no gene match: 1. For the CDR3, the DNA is TGTGCCAGCAGCTTTGGGACAGACACCGGGGAGCTGTTTTTT. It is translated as CASSFGTDTGELFF.

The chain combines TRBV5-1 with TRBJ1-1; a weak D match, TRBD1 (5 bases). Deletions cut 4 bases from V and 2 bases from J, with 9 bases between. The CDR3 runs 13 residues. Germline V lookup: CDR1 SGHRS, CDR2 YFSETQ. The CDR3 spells CASSRDSNTEAFF. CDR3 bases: TGCGCCAGCAGCCGTGACAGTAACACTGAAGCTTTCTTT.